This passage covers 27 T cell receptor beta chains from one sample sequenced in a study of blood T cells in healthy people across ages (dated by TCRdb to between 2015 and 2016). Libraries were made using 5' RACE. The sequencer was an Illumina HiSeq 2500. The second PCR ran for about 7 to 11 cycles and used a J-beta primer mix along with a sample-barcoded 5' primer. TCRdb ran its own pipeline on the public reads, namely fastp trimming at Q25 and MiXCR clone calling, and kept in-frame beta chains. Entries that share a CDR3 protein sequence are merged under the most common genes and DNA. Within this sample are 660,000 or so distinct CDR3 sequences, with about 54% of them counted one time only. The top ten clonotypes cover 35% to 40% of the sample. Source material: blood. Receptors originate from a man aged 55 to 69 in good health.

The CDR3 reads CASSSPWAETQYF. CDR3 coding DNA: TGTGCCAGCAGCTCCCCCTGGGCAGAGACCCAGTACTTC. The V call is TRBV7-2, the J call TRBJ2-4, with D unclear. The closer fit of TRBJ2-5 to the DNA end suggests the J call may be wrong. CDR1 SGHTA and CDR2 FQGNSA come from the germline V gene. This CDR3 is 13 amino acids long.

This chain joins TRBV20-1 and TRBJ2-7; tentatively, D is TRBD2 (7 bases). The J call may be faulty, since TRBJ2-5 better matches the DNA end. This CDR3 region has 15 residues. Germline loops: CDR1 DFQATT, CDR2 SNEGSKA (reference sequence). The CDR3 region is CSATLGGGSPATQYF. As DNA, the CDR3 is TGCAGTGCTACCTTGGGCGGGGGCTCCCCGGCGACCCAGTACTTC.

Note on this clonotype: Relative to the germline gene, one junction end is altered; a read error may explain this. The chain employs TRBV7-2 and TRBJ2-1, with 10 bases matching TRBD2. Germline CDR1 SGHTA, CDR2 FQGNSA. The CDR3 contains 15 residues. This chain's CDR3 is CAGSARTSGMGEQFF. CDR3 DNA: TGTGCCGGCAGCGCCCGGACTAGCGGCATGGGTGAGCAGTTCTTC.

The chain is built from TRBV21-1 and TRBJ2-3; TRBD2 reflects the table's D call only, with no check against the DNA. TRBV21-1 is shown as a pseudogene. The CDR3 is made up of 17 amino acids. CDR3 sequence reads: CASSNPGGARSTDTQYF. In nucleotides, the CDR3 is TGTGCCAGCAGCAACCCCGGGGGGGCCAGAAGCACAGATACGCAGTATTTT.

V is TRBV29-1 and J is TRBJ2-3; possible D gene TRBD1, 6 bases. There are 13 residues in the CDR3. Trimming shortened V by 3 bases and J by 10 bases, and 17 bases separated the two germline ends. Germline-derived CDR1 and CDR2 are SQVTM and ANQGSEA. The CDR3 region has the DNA TGCAGCGTTGACCTACTGGGGGCTAGCCCGCAGTATTTT. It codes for CSVDLLGASPQYF.

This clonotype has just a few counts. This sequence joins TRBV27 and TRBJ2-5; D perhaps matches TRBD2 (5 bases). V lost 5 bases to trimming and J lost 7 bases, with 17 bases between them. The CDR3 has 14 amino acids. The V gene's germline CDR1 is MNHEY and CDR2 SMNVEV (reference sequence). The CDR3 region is CASSLRSQGGTQYF. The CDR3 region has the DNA TGTGCCAGCAGTCTTAGGTCCCAAGGAGGGACCCAGTACTTC.

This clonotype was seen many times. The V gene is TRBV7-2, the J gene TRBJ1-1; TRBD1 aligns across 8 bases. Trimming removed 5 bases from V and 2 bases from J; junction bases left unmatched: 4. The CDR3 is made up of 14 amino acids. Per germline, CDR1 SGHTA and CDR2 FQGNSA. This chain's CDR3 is CASSRDRLNTEAFF. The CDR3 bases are TGTGCCAGCAGCAGGGACAGGCTTAACACTGAAGCTTTCTTT.

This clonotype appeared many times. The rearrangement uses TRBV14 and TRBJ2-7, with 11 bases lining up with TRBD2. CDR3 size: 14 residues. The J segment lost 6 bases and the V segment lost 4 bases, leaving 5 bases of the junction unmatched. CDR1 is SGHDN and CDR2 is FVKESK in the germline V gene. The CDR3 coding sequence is TGTGCCAGCAGCCCGGGACTAGCGGTTACCGAGCAGTACTTC. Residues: CASSPGLAVTEQYF.

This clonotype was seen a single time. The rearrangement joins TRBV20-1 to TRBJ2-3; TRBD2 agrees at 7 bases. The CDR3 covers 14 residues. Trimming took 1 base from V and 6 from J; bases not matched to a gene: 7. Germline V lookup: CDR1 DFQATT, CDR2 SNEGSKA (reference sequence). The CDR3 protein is CSARARTSFDTQYF. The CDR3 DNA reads TGCAGTGCTAGAGCCCGGACTAGTTTCGATACGCAGTATTTT.

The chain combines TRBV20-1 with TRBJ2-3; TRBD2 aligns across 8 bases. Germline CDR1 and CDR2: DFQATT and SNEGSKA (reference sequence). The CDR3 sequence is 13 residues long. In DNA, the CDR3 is TGCAGCGGGACGCCGGGGGGGTCAGATACGCAGTATTTT. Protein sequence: CSGTPGGSDTQYF.

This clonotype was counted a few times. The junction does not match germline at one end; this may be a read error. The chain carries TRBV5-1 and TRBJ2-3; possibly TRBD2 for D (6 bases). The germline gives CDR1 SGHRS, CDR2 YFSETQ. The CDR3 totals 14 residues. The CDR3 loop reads CASSLTGDTDTQYF. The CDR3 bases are TGTGCCAGCAGTTTAACGGGGGACACAGATACGCAGTATTTT.

The DNA of the CDR3 is TGTGCCAGCAGTTTGGGGACAGGGAAAAATCAGCCCCAGCATTTT. This gives the protein CASSLGTGKNQPQHF. The V call is TRBV12-3 or TRBV12-4, the J call TRBJ1-5; 9 bases map to TRBD1. CDR3 length equals 15 residues. J was trimmed by 4 bases and V by 3 bases; bases with no gene match: 4.

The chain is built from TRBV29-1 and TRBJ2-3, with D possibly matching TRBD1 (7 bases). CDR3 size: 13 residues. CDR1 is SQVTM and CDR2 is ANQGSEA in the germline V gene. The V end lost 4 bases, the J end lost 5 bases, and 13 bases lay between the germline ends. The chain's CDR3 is CSVAGRGEDTQYF. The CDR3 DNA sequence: TGCAGCGTTGCCGGCAGGGGGGAAGATACGCAGTATTTT.

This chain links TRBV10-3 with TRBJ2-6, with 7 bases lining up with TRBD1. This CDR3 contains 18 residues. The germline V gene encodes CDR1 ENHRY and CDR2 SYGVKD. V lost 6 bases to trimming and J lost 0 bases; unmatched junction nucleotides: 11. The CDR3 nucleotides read TGTGCCATCAGCGCTCGGGACAGCTGGATCTCTGGGGCCAACGTCCTGACTTTC. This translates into CAISARDSWISGANVLTF.

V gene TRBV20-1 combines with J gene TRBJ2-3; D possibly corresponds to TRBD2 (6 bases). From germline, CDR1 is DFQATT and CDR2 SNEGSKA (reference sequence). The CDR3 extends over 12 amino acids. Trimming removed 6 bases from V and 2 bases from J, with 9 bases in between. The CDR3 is CSASSVTDTQYF. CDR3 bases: TGCAGTGCGTCTAGCGTCACAGATACGCAGTATTTT.

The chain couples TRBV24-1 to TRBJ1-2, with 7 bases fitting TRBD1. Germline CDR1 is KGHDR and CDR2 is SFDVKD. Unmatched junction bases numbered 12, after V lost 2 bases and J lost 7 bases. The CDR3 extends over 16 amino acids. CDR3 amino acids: CATSDSATGYSLGYTF. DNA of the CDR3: TGTGCCACCAGTGATTCGGCGACAGGGTATAGCCTTGGCTACACCTTC.

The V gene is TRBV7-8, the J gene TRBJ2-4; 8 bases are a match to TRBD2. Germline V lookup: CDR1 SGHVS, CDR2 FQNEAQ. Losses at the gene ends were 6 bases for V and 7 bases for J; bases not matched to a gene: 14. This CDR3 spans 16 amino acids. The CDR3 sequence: CASRPGSGTGNNIQYF. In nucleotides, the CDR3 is TGTGCCAGCAGACCTGGTAGCGGGACCGGAAATAACATTCAGTACTTC.

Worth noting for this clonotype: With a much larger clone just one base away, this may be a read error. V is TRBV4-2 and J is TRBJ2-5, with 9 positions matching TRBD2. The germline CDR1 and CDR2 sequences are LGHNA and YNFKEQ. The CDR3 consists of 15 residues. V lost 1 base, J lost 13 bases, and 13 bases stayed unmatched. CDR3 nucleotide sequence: TGTGCCAGCAGCCAAGCTAGCGGGGCCTACAATGAGCGGTACTTC. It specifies CASSQASGAYNERYF.

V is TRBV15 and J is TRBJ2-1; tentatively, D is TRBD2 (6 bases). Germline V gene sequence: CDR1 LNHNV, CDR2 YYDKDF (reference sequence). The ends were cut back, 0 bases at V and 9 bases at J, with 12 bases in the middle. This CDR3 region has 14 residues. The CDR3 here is CATSRDLGGGEQFF. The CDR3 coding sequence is TGTGCCACCAGCAGAGATCTGGGGGGAGGTGAGCAGTTCTTC.

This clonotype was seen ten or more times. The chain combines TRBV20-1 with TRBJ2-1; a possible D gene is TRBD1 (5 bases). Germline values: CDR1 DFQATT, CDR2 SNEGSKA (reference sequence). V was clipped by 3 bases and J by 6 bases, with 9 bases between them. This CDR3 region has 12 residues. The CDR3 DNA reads TGCAGTGCTAGTAAGGGGCTCAATGAGCAGTTCTTC. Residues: CSASKGLNEQFF.

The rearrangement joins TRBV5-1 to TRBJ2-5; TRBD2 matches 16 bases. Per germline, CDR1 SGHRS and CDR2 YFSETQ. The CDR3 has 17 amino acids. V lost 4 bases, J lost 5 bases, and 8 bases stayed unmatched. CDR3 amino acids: CASSGGTSGGASETQYF. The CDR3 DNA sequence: TGCGCCAGCAGCGGTGGGACTAGCGGGGGGGCCTCGGAGACCCAGTACTTC.

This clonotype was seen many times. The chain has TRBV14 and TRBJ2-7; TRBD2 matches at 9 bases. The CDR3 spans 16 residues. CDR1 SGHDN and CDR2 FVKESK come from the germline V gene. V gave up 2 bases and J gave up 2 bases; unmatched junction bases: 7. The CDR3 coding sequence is TGTGCCAGCAGCCAAACGAAGCGGGGGGCCCCCTACGAGCAGTACTTC. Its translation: CASSQTKRGAPYEQYF.

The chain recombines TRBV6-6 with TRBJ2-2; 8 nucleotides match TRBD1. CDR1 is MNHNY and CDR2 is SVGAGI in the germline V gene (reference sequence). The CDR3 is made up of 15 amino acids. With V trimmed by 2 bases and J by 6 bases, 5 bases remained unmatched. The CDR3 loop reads CASSYPGQGAGELFF. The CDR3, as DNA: TGTGCCAGCAGTTACCCCGGACAGGGAGCCGGGGAGCTGTTTTTT.

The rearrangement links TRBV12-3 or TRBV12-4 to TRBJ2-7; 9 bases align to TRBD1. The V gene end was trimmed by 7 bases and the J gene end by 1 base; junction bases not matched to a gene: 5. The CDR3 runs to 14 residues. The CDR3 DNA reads TGTGCCAGCACCGCGACAGGGGGGTCCTACGAGCAGTACTTC. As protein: CASTATGGSYEQYF.

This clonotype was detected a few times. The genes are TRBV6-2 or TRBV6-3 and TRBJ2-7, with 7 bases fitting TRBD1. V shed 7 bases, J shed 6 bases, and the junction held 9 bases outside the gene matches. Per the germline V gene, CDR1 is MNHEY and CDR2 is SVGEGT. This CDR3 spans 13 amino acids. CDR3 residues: CASTRQGLGEQYF. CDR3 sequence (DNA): TGTGCCAGCACCCGACAGGGTTTGGGCGAGCAGTACTTC.

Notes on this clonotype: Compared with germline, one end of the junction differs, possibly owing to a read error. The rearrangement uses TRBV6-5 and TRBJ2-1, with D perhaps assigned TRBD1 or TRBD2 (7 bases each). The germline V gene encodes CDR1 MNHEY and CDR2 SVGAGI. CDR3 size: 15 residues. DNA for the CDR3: TGTGCCGGCAGAACGGCAGGGGGGGCGAGGAATGAGCAGTTCTTC. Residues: CAGRTAGGARNEQFF.

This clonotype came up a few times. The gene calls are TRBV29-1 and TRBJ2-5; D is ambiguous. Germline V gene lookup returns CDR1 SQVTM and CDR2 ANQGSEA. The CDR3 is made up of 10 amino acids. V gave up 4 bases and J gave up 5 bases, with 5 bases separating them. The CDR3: CSVAWETQYF. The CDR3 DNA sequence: TGCAGCGTTGCTTGGGAGACCCAGTACTTC.